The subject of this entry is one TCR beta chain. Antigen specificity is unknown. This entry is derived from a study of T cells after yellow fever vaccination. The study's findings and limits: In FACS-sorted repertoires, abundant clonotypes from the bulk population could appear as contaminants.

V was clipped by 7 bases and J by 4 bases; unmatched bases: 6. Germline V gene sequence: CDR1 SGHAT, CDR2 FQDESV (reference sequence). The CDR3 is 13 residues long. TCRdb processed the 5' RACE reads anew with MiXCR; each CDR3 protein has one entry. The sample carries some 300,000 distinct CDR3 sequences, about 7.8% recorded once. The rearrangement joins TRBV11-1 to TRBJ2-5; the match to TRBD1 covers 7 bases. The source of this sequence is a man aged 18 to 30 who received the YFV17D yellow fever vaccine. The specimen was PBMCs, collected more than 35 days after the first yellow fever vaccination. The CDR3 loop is CASTQRGPETQYF. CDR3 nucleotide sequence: TGTGCCAGCACCCAGAGGGGGCCAGAGACCCAGTACTTC. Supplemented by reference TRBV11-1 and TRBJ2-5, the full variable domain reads EAEVAQSPRYKITEKSQAVAFWCDPISGHATLYWYRQILGQGPELLVQFQDESVVDDSQLPKDRFSAERLKGVDSTLKIQPAELGDSAMYLCASTQRGPETQYFGPGTRLLVL.